This paragraph covers one T cell receptor beta chain sequence. J gave up 3 bases and V 6 bases, and 9 bases lay outside the gene matches. CDR1 is MDHEN, CDR2 SYDVKM, per germline. The CDR3 totals 16 residues. Only in-frame clones appear in the TCRdb table, and some are missing; sequencing was by immunoSEQ multiplex PCR. The data show 9,500 to 13,000 clones, 55% to 75% seen once. The sample is drawn from a study of somatic mutations in cytotoxic T cells in rheumatoid arthritis. About the research overall: Selected populations of V beta antibody-stained T cells underwent flow sorting at nearly 100% purity; these encompassed V beta1+ cells subjected to TCRB sequencing.

The TCR was taken from an adult with rheumatoid arthritis. The gene calls are TRBV28 and TRBJ2-1; 9 nucleotides agree with TRBD1. The sequenced sample was CD8+ T cells sorted from blood. The chain's CDR3 is CASSPRRTGDYNEQFF. The CDR3 DNA reads TGTGCCAGCAGCCCACGACGGACAGGGGACTACAATGAGCAGTTCTTC.